These T cell receptor beta chains were read from a single sample in a study of cytomegalovirus exposure and HLA in healthy donors. Clones were read by immunoSEQ multiplex PCR, and TCRdb kept only the in-frame ones, dropping some. Seen here are approximately 150,000 clones, approximately 76% observed once, and the top ten hold 4.5% to 5.5%. Sequenced material: PBMCs. The source of these receptors is a woman between 18 and 30 years old in good health and CMV-seropositive. Each CDR3 is given with its conserved first and last residue. Fields, in order: clone size, V gene, D gene, J gene, CDR3 DNA, CDR3 protein. The D gene is left open where the match is weak. Part of the rows lack a size; the others show once, few, many or a class for expanded clones.

abundance: -
v_gene: TRBV27
d_gene: TRBD1
j_gene: TRBJ1-4
CDR3nt: TGTGCCAGCAGTTTTGGGGGACAGCCTAATGAAAAACTGTTTTTT
CDR3aa: CASSFGGQPNEKLFF

abundance: -
v_gene: TRBV19
d_gene: TRBD1
j_gene: TRBJ2-5
CDR3nt: TGTGCCAGTAGTATAGCCGCCTTCGGGGACAGGGATCAAGAGACCCAGTACTTC
CDR3aa: CASSIAAFGDRDQETQYF

abundance: -
v_gene: TRBV29-1
d_gene: TRBD2
j_gene: TRBJ2-7
CDR3nt: TGCAGCGCCCGAGGACTAGCGGGACCCTACGAGCAGTACTTC
CDR3aa: CSARGLAGPYEQYF

abundance: -
v_gene: TRBV6-1
d_gene: TRBD2
j_gene: TRBJ2-1
CDR3nt: TGTGCCAGCAGGAGGACTAGCGGGGAAAATGAGCAGTTCTTC
CDR3aa: CASRRTSGENEQFF

abundance: few
v_gene: TRBV6-4
d_gene: TRBD2
j_gene: TRBJ2-5
CDR3nt: TGTGCCAGCAGTGAGCTAGCGGGGGATCAAGAGACCCAGTACTTC
CDR3aa: CASSELAGDQETQYF

abundance: -
v_gene: TRBV18
d_gene: -
j_gene: TRBJ1-2
CDR3nt: TGTGCCAGCTCCCGTTCAGGGGATCGGATCGGTGGCTACACCTTC
CDR3aa: CASSRSGDRIGGYTF

abundance: -
v_gene: TRBV20-1
d_gene: -
j_gene: TRBJ1-1
CDR3nt: TGCAGTGCTAGTGAGACTGAAGCTTTCTTT
CDR3aa: CSASETEAFF

abundance: -
v_gene: TRBV2
d_gene: -
j_gene: TRBJ1-5
CDR3nt: TGTGCCAGCAGTGAAAGTGGGCGCAATCAGCCCCAGCATTTT
CDR3aa: CASSESGRNQPQHF

abundance: -
v_gene: TRBV5-1
d_gene: TRBD1
j_gene: TRBJ1-1
CDR3nt: TGCGCCAGCAGCTCGGGACAGCCGAACACTGAAGCTTTCTTT
CDR3aa: CASSSGQPNTEAFF

abundance: -
v_gene: TRBV2
d_gene: TRBD1
j_gene: TRBJ1-1
CDR3nt: TGTGCCAGCAGTCAACAGGGGACGACTGAAGCTTTCTTT
CDR3aa: CASSQQGTTEAFF

abundance: once
v_gene: TRBV6-1
d_gene: -
j_gene: TRBJ1-1
CDR3nt: TGTGCCAGCAGTTTACAGGGAAACACTGAAGCTTTCTTT
CDR3aa: CASSLQGNTEAFF

abundance: -
v_gene: TRBV5-5
d_gene: -
j_gene: TRBJ2-1
CDR3nt: TGTGCCAGCAGCTTTTATCTGGGGACTCCTGAGCAGTTCTTC
CDR3aa: CASSFYLGTPEQFF

abundance: -
v_gene: TRBV29-1
d_gene: TRBD1
j_gene: TRBJ2-3
CDR3nt: TGCAGCGTTGAGGACAGGGGGAGGGTAGATACGCAGTATTTT
CDR3aa: CSVEDRGRVDTQYF

abundance: -
v_gene: TRBV6-6
d_gene: -
j_gene: TRBJ1-5
CDR3nt: TGTGCCAGCAGGCCCCCGGGGAGTCAGCCCCAGCATTTT
CDR3aa: CASRPPGSQPQHF

abundance: -
v_gene: TRBV29-1
d_gene: TRBD2
j_gene: TRBJ2-2
CDR3nt: TGCAGCGTTGAAGGACCTAGCGGGGCTCCGAACACCGGGGAGCTGTTTTTT
CDR3aa: CSVEGPSGAPNTGELFF

abundance: -
v_gene: TRBV6-5
d_gene: -
j_gene: TRBJ1-5
CDR3nt: TGTGCCAGCAGTTACTCGAAGGGAGATCAGCCCCAGCATTTT
CDR3aa: CASSYSKGDQPQHF

abundance: once
v_gene: TRBV6-1
d_gene: TRBD1
j_gene: TRBJ2-7
CDR3nt: TGTGCCGGGACAGGTAAAGGCGAGCAGTACTTC
CDR3aa: CAGTGKGEQYF

abundance: -
v_gene: TRBV10-3
d_gene: TRBD1
j_gene: TRBJ1-3
CDR3nt: TGTGCCATCAGTGAGTCATGGGACAGGGCTGGAAACACCATATATTTT
CDR3aa: CAISESWDRAGNTIYF

abundance: few
v_gene: TRBV7-9
d_gene: TRBD1
j_gene: TRBJ1-2
CDR3nt: TGTTCCAGCAGCCAACCAGGGGGCGACTACACCTTC
CDR3aa: CSSSQPGGDYTF

abundance: -
v_gene: TRBV6-1
d_gene: -
j_gene: TRBJ1-1
CDR3nt: TGTGCCAGTTTAAGGGGCGGCCAGGGGAACACTGAAGCTTTCTTT
CDR3aa: CASLRGGQGNTEAFF

abundance: -
v_gene: TRBV7-2
d_gene: -
j_gene: TRBJ2-2
CDR3nt: TGTGCCAGCAGCTTTCCCAGAATCACCGGGGAGCTGTTTTTT
CDR3aa: CASSFPRITGELFF

abundance: few
v_gene: TRBV9
d_gene: TRBD2
j_gene: TRBJ2-7
CDR3nt: TGTGCCAGCAGCGCGACGGGGGGGGGCTTGAACTTC
CDR3aa: CASSATGGGLNF

abundance: -
v_gene: TRBV9
d_gene: TRBD1
j_gene: TRBJ2-1
CDR3nt: TGTGCCAGCAGCGTAGACGGAGACAGGGGTGATGAGCAGTTCTTC
CDR3aa: CASSVDGDRGDEQFF

abundance: -
v_gene: TRBV21-1
d_gene: -
j_gene: TRBJ1-2
CDR3nt: TGTGCCAGCAGCTTTTTTCCGGGACAGGAGAACTATGGCTACACCTTC
CDR3aa: CASSFFPGQENYGYTF

abundance: -
v_gene: TRBV10-3
d_gene: -
j_gene: TRBJ2-4
CDR3nt: TGTGCCATCAGTGAGGCGGGAAAGACCAAAAACATTCAGTACTTC
CDR3aa: CAISEAGKTKNIQYF

abundance: -
v_gene: TRBV7-9
d_gene: -
j_gene: TRBJ1-6
CDR3nt: TGTGCCAGCAGCTGGGGCGGACAATCACCCCTCCACTTT
CDR3aa: CASSWGGQSPLHF

abundance: -
v_gene: TRBV21-1
d_gene: -
j_gene: TRBJ2-5
CDR3nt: TGTGCCAGCAGCAAACTAGCCCACCGGCGAGAGACCCAGTACTTC
CDR3aa: CASSKLAHRRETQYF

abundance: few
v_gene: TRBV21-1
d_gene: -
j_gene: TRBJ1-2
CDR3nt: TGTGCCAGCAGCAAAAGGGGTAAGGGGGATCGCTATGGCTACACCTTC
CDR3aa: CASSKRGKGDRYGYTF

abundance: -
v_gene: TRBV5-5
d_gene: TRBD1
j_gene: TRBJ1-5
CDR3nt: TGTGCCAGCAGCTTGGGGGACAGCAGCAATCAGCCCCAGCATTTT
CDR3aa: CASSLGDSSNQPQHF

abundance: -
v_gene: TRBV5-1
d_gene: -
j_gene: TRBJ1-1
CDR3nt: TGCGCCAGCAGGGGAGGCACTGAAGCTTTCTTT
CDR3aa: CASRGGTEAFF

abundance: -
v_gene: TRBV4-1
d_gene: -
j_gene: TRBJ2-7
CDR3nt: TGCGCCAGCAGCCAAGGGCCCGTCTCCTACGAGCAGTACTTC
CDR3aa: CASSQGPVSYEQYF

abundance: few
v_gene: TRBV6-1
d_gene: -
j_gene: TRBJ1-6
CDR3nt: TGTGCCAGCAGAGCCCCGACAGAGCGAACATCCCTCCACTTT
CDR3aa: CASRAPTERTSLHF

abundance: -
v_gene: TRBV4-3
d_gene: -
j_gene: TRBJ1-2
CDR3nt: TGCGCCAGCAGCCAAGGTCGGGACTATGGCTACACCTTC
CDR3aa: CASSQGRDYGYTF

abundance: -
v_gene: TRBV19
d_gene: -
j_gene: TRBJ1-5
CDR3nt: TGTGCCAGTAGTATAGCCCTCGGCAATCAGCCCCAGCATTTT
CDR3aa: CASSIALGNQPQHF

abundance: once
v_gene: TRBV6-6
d_gene: TRBD1
j_gene: TRBJ2-7
CDR3nt: TGTGCCAGCAGATCCCGGGACAGGTCTCACGAGCAGTACTTC
CDR3aa: CASRSRDRSHEQYF

abundance: -
v_gene: TRBV27
d_gene: -
j_gene: TRBJ2-2
CDR3nt: TGTGCCAGCAGTTCTGGACTACTAAGCGGGGAGCTGTTTTTT
CDR3aa: CASSSGLLSGELFF